One and the same sample provided the 5 T cell receptor beta chains below, sequenced in a study of cytomegalovirus exposure and HLA in healthy donors. Clones were sequenced by immunoSEQ multiplex PCR, and TCRdb holds only the in-frame ones, with some missing. The sample lists about 150,000 clones, about 82% occurring once. The sequencing sample was made of PBMCs. These receptor sequences come from a human donor in good health.

The chain uses TRBV11-3 and TRBJ2-1; 7 nucleotides match TRBD2. The V gene end was trimmed by 5 bases and the J gene end by 9 bases; junction bases not matched to a gene: 4. This CDR3 comprises 12 residues. Germline CDR1 and CDR2: SGHNT and YENEEA. CDR3 sequence reads: CASSPRGGEQFF. CDR3 nucleotides: TGTGCCAGCAGCCCTCGCGGGGGTGAGCAGTTCTTC.

The CDR3, as DNA: TGTGCCAGCAGTTACCCGGGCGGGGAGACCCAGTACTTC. Its translation: CASSYPGGETQYF. J is TRBJ2-5 and V is TRBV6-5; D is perhaps TRBD2 (5 bases). The CDR3 has 13 amino acids. Germline-derived CDR1 and CDR2 are MNHEY and SVGAGI. V lost 2 bases and J lost 5, with 9 bases in between.

The gene calls are TRBV13 and TRBJ2-3; TRBD2 agrees at 9 bases. Looked up from germline, CDR1 is PRHDT and CDR2 is FYEKMQ (reference sequence). Losses at the gene ends were 5 bases for V and 4 bases for J; bases not matched to a gene: 13. CDR3 length equals 17 residues. The CDR3 loop is CASSPAGRGGKSDTQYF. Written as DNA, the CDR3 is TGTGCCAGCAGCCCTGCGGGGCGGGGGGGCAAATCAGATACGCAGTATTTT.

The V gene is TRBV7-6, the J gene TRBJ2-2; TRBD2 matches 14 bases. The CDR3 runs 19 residues. V shed 0 bases and J 5 bases; nucleotides not matched to a gene: 8. Germline loops: CDR1 SGHVS, CDR2 FNYEAQ. CDR3 nucleotides: TGTGCCAGCAGCTTAGCGCGACTAGCGGGAGGGGTTGAGACCGGGGAGCTGTTTTTT. This codes for CASSLARLAGGVETGELFF.

The chain links TRBV6-6 to TRBJ1-5; 7 bases agree with TRBD1. Germline CDR1 and CDR2: MNHNY and SVGAGI (reference sequence). The junction had 8 bases not matched to a gene; V was cut back by 7 bases and J by 5 bases. The CDR3 sequence is 14 residues long. CDR3 coding DNA: TGTGCCAGCAAGCGGCGACAGGGACATCAGCCCCAGCATTTT. Protein sequence: CASKRRQGHQPQHF.